The rows below give T cell receptor beta chains drawn from one sample of a study of T cell changes during pregnancy in multiple sclerosis. Assay: immunoSEQ multiplex PCR; the TCRdb copy retains only in-frame clones and omits some. The sample comprises around 80,000 clones, 92% of which are singletons, and less than 3% rests with the top ten. The input for sequencing was peripheral blood, taken before pregnancy. These receptors all come from a female donor with multiple sclerosis, enrolled in a pregnancy study. Both conserved end residues are part of each CDR3. The D gene is left open where the match is weak. A row's size may be missing; if present it is once, few, many or a size class.

j_call: TRBJ1-5
v_call: TRBV28
d_call: .
clone_size: few
cdr3_nt: TGTGCCAGCAGTTTTGCGGGAAGCAATCAGCCCCAGCATTTT
cdr3_aa: CASSFAGSNQPQHF

j_call: TRBJ2-1
v_call: TRBV29-1
d_call: TRBD1
clone_size: .
cdr3_nt: TGCAGCGTTGAGGGGGTTCGACAGGGGGCAACTTACAATGAGCAGTTCTTC
cdr3_aa: CSVEGVRQGATYNEQFF

j_call: TRBJ2-1
v_call: TRBV19
d_call: TRBD2
clone_size: .
cdr3_nt: TGTGCCAGTAGTGACCCGGGACTAGCTCGGCATGAGCAGTTCTTC
cdr3_aa: CASSDPGLARHEQFF

j_call: TRBJ1-1
v_call: TRBV7-2
d_call: .
clone_size: .
cdr3_nt: TGTGCCAGCAGCTTAGCTCCCGGGACATTGAACACTGAAGCTTTCTTT
cdr3_aa: CASSLAPGTLNTEAFF

j_call: TRBJ2-2
v_call: TRBV6-5
d_call: TRBD2
clone_size: .
cdr3_nt: TGTGCCAGCAGTTACGGGACTAGCGTGACCGGGGAGCTGTTTTTT
cdr3_aa: CASSYGTSVTGELFF

j_call: TRBJ2-7
v_call: TRBV27
d_call: TRBD2
clone_size: .
cdr3_nt: TGTGCCAGCAGTTTTGGTAGCGGGAGTAGCTCCTACGAGCAGTACTTC
cdr3_aa: CASSFGSGSSSYEQYF

j_call: TRBJ2-1
v_call: TRBV6-6
d_call: TRBD2
clone_size: .
cdr3_nt: TGTGCCAGCACCCCGGGACTAGGTTCGTACAATGAGCAGTTCTTC
cdr3_aa: CASTPGLGSYNEQFF

j_call: TRBJ2-1
v_call: TRBV4-1
d_call: TRBD2
clone_size: .
cdr3_nt: TGCGCCAGCAGCCAAGCGGGAGGCGCCCATACTGAGCAGTTCTTC
cdr3_aa: CASSQAGGAHTEQFF

j_call: TRBJ2-7
v_call: TRBV29-1
d_call: TRBD1
clone_size: .
cdr3_nt: TGCAGCGTTTATGACAGGGTTGACTACGAGCAGTACTTC
cdr3_aa: CSVYDRVDYEQYF

j_call: TRBJ1-1
v_call: TRBV28
d_call: .
clone_size: .
cdr3_nt: TGTGCCAGCAGTTTATCAGGGGCGCGCGGTGAAGCTTTCTTT
cdr3_aa: CASSLSGARGEAFF

j_call: TRBJ1-1
v_call: TRBV28
d_call: TRBD1
clone_size: .
cdr3_nt: TGTGCCAGCAGTCCCAGGGACAGGGCGTCTCTCACTGAAGCTTTCTTT
cdr3_aa: CASSPRDRASLTEAFF

j_call: TRBJ2-7
v_call: TRBV9
d_call: TRBD1
clone_size: .
cdr3_nt: TGTGCCAGCAGCACCTCGGGGGACAGGGGATACGAGCAGTACTTC
cdr3_aa: CASSTSGDRGYEQYF

j_call: TRBJ1-5
v_call: TRBV18
d_call: .
clone_size: .
cdr3_nt: TGTGCCAGCTCACCGGATGGGAGACAGCCCCAGCATTTT
cdr3_aa: CASSPDGRQPQHF

j_call: TRBJ2-7
v_call: TRBV4-1
d_call: .
clone_size: .
cdr3_nt: TGCGCCAGCAGCCTCGCGGGGACTCCCTCCTACGAGCAGTACTTC
cdr3_aa: CASSLAGTPSYEQYF

j_call: TRBJ2-1
v_call: TRBV5-4
d_call: TRBD2
clone_size: .
cdr3_nt: TGTGCCAGCAAAGGAGCGGGAGTGAACATTGAGCAGTTCTTC
cdr3_aa: CASKGAGVNIEQFF

j_call: TRBJ2-1
v_call: TRBV7-8
d_call: .
clone_size: .
cdr3_nt: TGTGCCAGCAGCTTAGAACCGGGGGGCGGATTAGGGGAGCAGTTCTTC
cdr3_aa: CASSLEPGGGLGEQFF

j_call: TRBJ1-6
v_call: TRBV2
d_call: .
clone_size: .
cdr3_nt: TGTGCCAGCAGAGGAAGACAGTCAAATTCACCCCTCCACTTT
cdr3_aa: CASRGRQSNSPLHF

j_call: TRBJ2-7
v_call: TRBV9
d_call: TRBD2
clone_size: .
cdr3_nt: TGTGCCAGCAGCTTGGGACTAGGGGTTCACGAGCAGTACTTC
cdr3_aa: CASSLGLGVHEQYF

j_call: TRBJ2-1
v_call: TRBV2
d_call: TRBD1
clone_size: .
cdr3_nt: TGTGCCAGCCAGGGACAGGGTGAGGCCTGGGAGTTCTTC
cdr3_aa: CASQGQGEAWEFF

j_call: TRBJ2-2
v_call: TRBV6-1
d_call: TRBD1
clone_size: .
cdr3_nt: TGTGCCAGCAGTGCCGGGACAGGGGCGAACACCGGGGAGCTGTTTTTT
cdr3_aa: CASSAGTGANTGELFF

j_call: TRBJ2-2
v_call: TRBV2
d_call: TRBD2
clone_size: .
cdr3_nt: TGTGCCAGCAGCGAAGGACTAGCGGGATTTGCCGGGGAGCTGTTTTTT
cdr3_aa: CASSEGLAGFAGELFF

j_call: TRBJ2-2
v_call: TRBV7-9
d_call: .
clone_size: .
cdr3_nt: TGTGCCAGCAGCTTAATAGAGGCCGGGGAGCTGTTTTTT
cdr3_aa: CASSLIEAGELFF

j_call: TRBJ2-2
v_call: TRBV18
d_call: .
clone_size: .
cdr3_nt: TGTGCCAGCTCACCACGAGGGATTGGGACCGGGGAGCTGTTTTTT
cdr3_aa: CASSPRGIGTGELFF

j_call: TRBJ2-7
v_call: TRBV28
d_call: TRBD2
clone_size: .
cdr3_nt: TGTGCCAGCAAATCTAGCGGGGCCTACGAGCAGTACTTC
cdr3_aa: CASKSSGAYEQYF

j_call: TRBJ2-7
v_call: TRBV2
d_call: .
clone_size: few
cdr3_nt: TGTGCCAGCAGTGAACCTTTTCGTCACGAGCAGTACTTC
cdr3_aa: CASSEPFRHEQYF

j_call: TRBJ2-5
v_call: TRBV5-4
d_call: .
clone_size: .
cdr3_nt: TGTGCCAGCAGCAGACACTGGGAGACCCAGTACTTC
cdr3_aa: CASSRHWETQYF